Here is one TCR beta chain with its context. This sample is part of a study of cytomegalovirus exposure and HLA in healthy donors. The data were produced by immunoSEQ multiplex PCR, yet TCRdb's version contains in-frame clones alone and is incomplete. The table lists approximately 150,000 clones, around 86% of them singletons. V was pared by 3 bases and J by 6 bases, with 12 bases between. The germline gives CDR1 KGHSH, CDR2 LQKENI. The CDR3 length is 14 residues. This chain links TRBV18 with TRBJ2-1; weak D call: TRBD1 (6 bases). Source material: PBMCs. This sequence originates from a man younger than 30 in good health and CMV-seropositive. CDR3 DNA: TGTGCCAGCTCACCGGCGACAGGTATCAATGAGCAGTTCTTC. This gives the protein CASSPATGINEQFF.